The clone carrying this T cell receptor beta chain was detected a few times. Its specificity is unknown. This entry belongs to a study of T-cell reconstitution after alpha-beta-depleted transplantation in children. Trimming took off 2 bases at V and 3 bases at J, with 11 bases between the two ends. CDR3 length: 15 residues. Germline-derived CDR1 and CDR2 are MNHEY and SVGEGT. Unique molecular identifiers were used in preparing the TCRbeta library. TCRdb processed the PCR reads anew with MiXCR; each CDR3 protein has one entry. The data show about 580,000 distinct CDR3 sequences, roughly 23% seen once. Study observations and caveats: Some patients owed their high day-60 TCRbeta diversity to surviving recipient T cells and thymic progenitors. Among T cells one year after transplant, newly produced cells accounted for most counts and diversity. By about two months after transplant, alpha-beta T cells reportedly arose from several hundred graft clones that had expanded.

The J gene is TRBJ1-5, the V gene TRBV6-2 or TRBV6-3; possibly TRBD1 for D (5 bases). Here the sequenced sample was PBMCs, mostly from graft donor cells, taken 360 days after TCRalphabeta/CD19-depleted stem cell transplant. This TCR was recovered from a boy under three years old who had a stem cell transplant for acute myeloid leukemia, so the T cells may come from the graft donor. The CDR3 DNA reads as TGTGCCAGCAGTTACGTATGGGACTCCAATCAGCCCCAGCATTTT. Its protein is CASSYVWDSNQPQHF.